This T cell receptor (beta chain) originates from a study of blood T cells in healthy people across ages. Germline V gene lookup returns CDR1 SGHAT and CDR2 FQDESV (reference sequence). V was cut by 3 bases and J by 7 bases, with 18 bases left in between. CDR3 length equals 15 residues. The authors ran a second PCR of 7 to 11 cycles using a sample-barcoded 5' primer and a J-beta primer mix. One entry per CDR3 protein results from TCRdb running MiXCR on the 5' RACE reads. The sample lists about 1 million distinct CDR3 sequences; around 27% were seen once. The data also belong to a second study, concerning T cells of mothers and their children.

Sequencing was carried out using blood. The chain is built from TRBV11-1 and TRBJ2-5; D possibly corresponds to TRBD2 (7 bases). This clonotype was obtained from a girl under 10 years old in good health. This chain's CDR3 is CASSFSRRGPGTQYF. The DNA for the CDR3 is TGTGCCAGCAGCTTCTCCAGGCGGGGGCCAGGGACCCAGTACTTC. The complete variable domain, with remaining parts taken from reference TRBV11-1 and TRBJ2-5, reads EAEVAQSPRYKITEKSQAVAFWCDPISGHATLYWYRQILGQGPELLVQFQDESVVDDSQLPKDRFSAERLKGVDSTLKIQPAELGDSAMYLCASSFSRRGPGTQYFGPGTRLLVL.